This TCR beta chain was sequenced in a study of siplizumab effects on memory and regulatory T cells. Whole-study findings and limits: Both greater diversity than memory cells and a major contribution to the alloresponse seemed to characterize naive T cells. With siplizumab, mappable alloreactive CD4+ clones averaged roughly 65% Treg-derived, versus more than 25% in controls.

TCRdb's copy holds only in-frame clones and misses some; the assay was immunoSEQ multiplex PCR. The sample holds 75,000 to 100,000 clones; 85% to 95% are singletons and the top ten take 1% to 1.5%. Germline trimming cut 4 bases from V and 7 bases from J; bases unmatched to any gene: 13. CDR1 is LNHDA and CDR2 is SQIVND in the germline V gene (reference sequence). The CDR3 runs to 19 residues. A note on this clone: Its matching antigen is unknown.

V and J are TRBV19 and TRBJ2-2; 15 bases agree with TRBD2. The sequence was collected from a human donor in good health. Input material: non-Treg CD4+ T cells sorted from blood. The CDR3 bases are TGTGCCAGTAGTAGGACCCCGGGACTAGCGGGAGGAGGAGGCGGGGAGCTGTTTTTT. Protein sequence: CASSRTPGLAGGGGGELFF.